This TCR beta chain was captured by sequencing in a study of vaccination effects on CD4 cells after COVID-19 (dated 2022 in TCRdb). Describing the broader study: Across the study, the median time from the second dose to post-vaccine sampling was 72 days (range 14 to 241). SARS-CoV-2 spike-specific CD4+ TCR repertoires were compared before and after mRNA vaccination in COVID-19 convalescent patients and in infection-naive vaccine recipients. A total of around eleven COVID-19 convalescent patients and a handful of SARS-CoV-2-naive healthy vaccine recipients were included in the full study. Cultures from other donors in the study were sequenced with the Oncomine TCR Beta short-read assay on an Illumina iSeq 100.

Library prep was done by the immunoSEQ multiplex PCR assay. TCR beta CDR3 sequencing was performed on DNA from the cultured, isolated CD4+ T cells. Under the source paper's analysis protocol: Non-productive TCR sequences were removed, reads were trimmed to the CDR3 region, and CDR3s of at least 7 amino acids were retained. The MANAFEST web app was used to identify antigen-specific clonotypes by comparing expansion in peptide wells with expansion in reference cultures. Positive clones required FDR<0.05 expansion versus reference and all other wells, odds ratio above 5, and frequency above 0.1% in two replicate wells. A clonotype was defined as cross-reactive if the clonotype was significantly expanded both in SARS-CoV-2 spike wells and in at least one common cold coronavirus spike condition. Levenshtein distance calculated with the stringdist R package was used to assess CDR3 similarity, and unrooted trees were constructed with ape in R 3.6.1. TCRdb mirrors the immuneACCESS table, restricted to in-frame sequences. Some clones are absent from its copies; in checked studies, under half trace to an unresolved V gene, and the reason for the others is unknown. V and J calls and clone size are those listed in that table; D and trimming were worked out from the DNA. This sample gives roughly 15,000 clones in total; 70% of them show up just once. Of the sample, about 10% falls within the top ten clones.

In the ViraFEST assay, PBMC were stimulated with viral peptide pools, and TCR sequencing was then used to find antigen-specific CD4+ T cell clonotypes based on their expansion. After less than eleven days of culture, CD4+ T cells were isolated with the EasySep CD4+ T cell isolation kit. Participants received two doses of either the BNT162b2 or the mRNA-1273 mRNA SARS-CoV-2 vaccine. The absence of prior SARS-CoV-2 infection in healthy vaccine recipients was confirmed by negative nucleocapsid antibodies before and after vaccination. Each well held 2 million to 2.5 million PBMC cultured in IMDM containing around 5% human AB serum, 8 to 10 IU/ml IL-2 and gentamicin, along with 8 to 10 ug/ml peptides. On days 3 and 7, half of the culture medium was replaced with fresh IL-2-containing medium. Unless noted otherwise, every peptide stimulation condition was cultured in triplicate wells. PBMC were separated from whole blood using Ficoll-Paque Plus gradient centrifugation and were then either cryopreserved at -140C or used fresh. The overlapping peptide pools covered the spike proteins of SARS-CoV-2 as well as those of the common cold coronaviruses HCoV-NL63, HCoV-OC43 and HCoV-229E. The QIAamp micro DNA kit was used to extract genomic DNA from the cultured CD4+ T cells.

What the study reported, not specific to this receptor: Limitations of the study were the small number of convalescent patients and the absence of early post-infection timepoints. In healthy vaccine recipients, vaccine-induced clones were almost all SARS-CoV-2 mono-reactive, with only 1 of 255 being cross-reactive with common cold coronaviruses. Both infection-induced and vaccine-induced clones contracted markedly at late post-vaccination timepoints, which is consistent with waning T cell responses.

Notes on this clone: There is no known antigen for this receptor. The sample holds no much larger clone one base away, and base qualities are not on file.

This TCR derives from a human donor who received a COVID-19 vaccine. Sequencing used CD4+ T cells from PBMCs cultured with SARS-CoV-2 spike peptides, obtained after COVID-19 vaccination. The cell subset or site label corresponds to: SARS-CoV-2 spike overlapping peptide pool stimulation.

The CDR3 protein is CASSTLAGGTDTQYF. The DNA sequence is as follows: TGTGCCAGCTCGACACTAGCGGGGGGGACAGATACGCAGTATTTT. The chain is made from TRBV7-8 and TRBJ2-3; the central 13 bases match TRBD2. V is cut back by 8 bases and J by 3 bases, with 5 bases in the junction unmatched. The CDR3 goes from the cysteine to the phenylalanine over 15 residues. The only DNA kept is the CDR3, 45 bases in frame from the first base. The germline V gene sets CDR1 to SGHVS and CDR2 to FQNEAQ.